This T cell receptor beta chain was documented in a study of blood T cell repertoires in COVID-19. Study details: The origin of the acute and convalescent COVID-19 samples was the United States, Italy and Spain.

This clone was seen just once. The V gene's germline CDR1 is LGHDT and CDR2 YNNKEL (reference sequence). This CDR3 has 14 residues. Trimming took 1 base from V and 4 from J, leaving 7 bases between them. Generated by immunoSEQ multiplex PCR, the TCRdb table keeps only in-frame clones and is missing some. The table has approximately 58,000 clones, 80% to 90% seen once. The chain recombines TRBV3-1 (or the pseudogene TRBV3-2) with TRBJ1-4; perhaps TRBD1 as D (5 bases). The material sequenced was peripheral blood. This receptor was taken from a man between 60 and 70 years old with COVID-19, enrolled during active disease. Written as DNA, the CDR3 is TGTGCCAGCAGCCAAGCGGGGGTTAATGAAAAACTGTTTTTT. This translates into CASSQAGVNEKLFF.